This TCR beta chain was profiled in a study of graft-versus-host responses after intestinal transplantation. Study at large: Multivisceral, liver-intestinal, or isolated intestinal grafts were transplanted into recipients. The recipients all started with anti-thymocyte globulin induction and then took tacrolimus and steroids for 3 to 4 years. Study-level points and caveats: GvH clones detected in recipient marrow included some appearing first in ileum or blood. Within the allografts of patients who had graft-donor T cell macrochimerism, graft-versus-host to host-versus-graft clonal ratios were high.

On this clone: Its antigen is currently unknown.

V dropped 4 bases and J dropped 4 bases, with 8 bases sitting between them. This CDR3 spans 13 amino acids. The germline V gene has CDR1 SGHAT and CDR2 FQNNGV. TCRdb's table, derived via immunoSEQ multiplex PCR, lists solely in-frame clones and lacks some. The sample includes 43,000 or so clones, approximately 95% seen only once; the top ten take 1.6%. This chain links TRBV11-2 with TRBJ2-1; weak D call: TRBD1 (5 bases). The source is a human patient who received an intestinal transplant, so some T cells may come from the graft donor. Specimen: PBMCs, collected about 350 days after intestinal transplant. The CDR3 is CASSSTGYNEQFF. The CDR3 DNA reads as TGTGCCAGCAGCTCCACAGGATACAATGAGCAGTTCTTC.